Included here is one T cell receptor beta chain sequence, with context. The source of the sample is a study of blood T cell repertoires in COVID-19. Study-wide context: Spain, Italy and the United States supplied samples that represented acute and convalescent COVID-19. T cells, B-cell-depleted T cells, or PBMCs supplied cDNA or gDNA.

CDR1 and CDR2 from the germline V gene are LNHNV and YYDKDF (reference sequence). The CDR3 contains 16 residues. V lost 0 bases to trimming and J lost 9 bases, with 18 bases between them. As processed by the authors: Estimation of nucleated cell counts relied on the amplification of reference gene primers. The data were produced by immunoSEQ multiplex PCR, yet TCRdb's version contains in-frame clones alone and is incomplete. V, J and clone size were drawn from that table, and D and trimming were deduced from the DNA. The sample yields about 160,000 clones, roughly 84% seen once. The sample was peripheral blood. V is TRBV15 and J is TRBJ2-1; D may be TRBD2 (6 bases). The receptor was derived from a man in his forties with acute or convalescent COVID-19. DNA of the CDR3: TGTGCCACCAGCAGAGATTTGACTAGTTGGTCCGGTGAGCAGTTCTTC. Protein product: CATSRDLTSWSGEQFF.